This T cell receptor (beta chain) was identified in a study of CDR3 diversity in severe acne. TCRdb reprocessed the PCR reads via MiXCR and lists one record per CDR3 protein. The sample holds some 84,000 distinct CDR3 sequences, around 50% seen once. The germline V gene has CDR1 DFQATT and CDR2 SNEGSKA (reference sequence). The CDR3 consists of 14 residues. V lost 8 bases and J lost 8, with 24 bases in between. This receptor was obtained from a male donor in good health, without acne. The sequencing sample was made of blood. The chain employs TRBV20-1 and TRBJ1-2; D perhaps matches TRBD1 (6 bases). The CDR3 region is CSPWGGAESWGYTF. The CDR3 DNA follows: TGCAGTCCTTGGGGGGGGGCTGAGTCATGGGGCTACACCTTC.